These T cell receptor beta chains were read from a single sample in a study of low-dose radiotherapy and immunotherapy resistance in tumors. TCRdb itself ran the reads through MiXCR, one entry per CDR3 protein. The sample holds 85,000 to 95,000 distinct CDR3 sequences, 20% to 25% seen once. The source was PBMCs, collected after low-dose radiotherapy plus immunotherapy. The receptors were gathered from a female donor with ovarian cancer. CDR3s include the opening cysteine and the closing phenylalanine or tryptophan. Fields, in order: D gene, V gene, J gene, CDR3 protein. D genes are given only for firm matches.

TRBD1	TRBV12-3/TRBV12-4	TRBJ2-7	CASSRRTGGSYEQYF
-	TRBV20-1	TRBJ2-1	CSASHVNSYNEQFF
-	TRBV12-3/TRBV12-4	TRBJ1-1	CASRRRENTEAFF
-	TRBV11-2	TRBJ2-3	CASSLDGTPPDTQYF
TRBD1	TRBV7-8	TRBJ1-1	CASSLGQGRWTEAFF
TRBD2	TRBV13	TRBJ2-7	CASSTRGGTSGSGSGEQYF
-	TRBV6-2/TRBV6-3	TRBJ2-1	CASSYSQAGSNEQFF
TRBD1	TRBV27	TRBJ1-2	CASSLQGDDYGYTF
-	TRBV6-8	TRBJ1-1	CASTPDSTEAFF
TRBD1	TRBV6-5	TRBJ2-4	CASSASWDRVKLNIQYF
TRBD2	TRBV19	TRBJ2-5	CASSIRTSGGGTQYF
-	TRBV24-1	TRBJ2-6	CATSFGANVLTF
TRBD1	TRBV15	TRBJ2-3	CATQNRGPDTQYF
TRBD2	TRBV5-4	TRBJ2-5	CASSRPSGGLKPQETQYF
-	TRBV5-6	TRBJ2-5	CASSLDPFQETQYF
-	TRBV27	TRBJ2-7	CASSPPGREQYF
-	TRBV27	TRBJ2-3	CASSLSYSAADTQYF
-	TRBV24-1	TRBJ2-2	CATSVRGYTGELFFF
-	TRBV6-1	TRBJ1-1	CASMEGKGMNTEAFF
TRBD2	TRBV11-2	TRBJ2-2	CASSPRLAGGLTGELFF
-	TRBV11-2	TRBJ2-7	CASSLPPPSYEQYF
-	TRBV12-3/TRBV12-4	TRBJ1-5	CASSFERTNQPQHF
-	TRBV20-1	TRBJ1-4	CSAILTTNEKLFF
-	TRBV30	TRBJ1-3	CAWSHGTVGNTIYF
-	TRBV6-2/TRBV6-3	TRBJ2-5	CASSQRTGPAGETQYF
-	TRBV13	TRBJ2-7	CASSKRDYEQYF